A selection of T cell receptor beta chains follows, all from one sample in a study of shared clonotypes between healthy human individuals. The table came from immunoSEQ multiplex PCR; TCRdb's copy has only in-frame clones and leaves some out. This table has 400,000 to 600,000 clones, 70% to 80% appearing once. The sample consisted of PBMCs. The receptors originated from a woman aged 40 to 49 in good health. Some clones in this sample may be carry-over from other donors' samples. CDR3s include the opening cysteine and the closing phenylalanine or tryptophan. Expanded clones get a size class; other rows say once, few or many, or leave the size out.

-	TRBV6-1	TRBJ2-1	CASSERGDEQFF
-	TRBV7-8	TRBJ2-4	CASSERPGTAKNIQYF
-	TRBV18	TRBJ2-3	CASSNSGRASTDTQYF
-	TRBV6-6	TRBJ1-5	CASSYTLGQGQPQHF
-	TRBV2	TRBJ2-4	CASSDGVAVNIQYF
-	TRBV29-1	TRBJ1-3	CSVENGNTIYF
-	TRBV4-1	TRBJ2-7	CASSQPKGPFEQYF
-	TRBV27	TRBJ2-1	CASSPAGLAGFNEQFF
-	TRBV4-2	TRBJ2-2	CASSSSGTEVHTGELFF
-	TRBV18	TRBJ2-7	CASSPPEGNPRQYF
-	TRBV4-1	TRBJ1-2	CASSLYGTTYNYGYTF
few	TRBV5-6	TRBJ1-2	CASSQTDYGYTF
once	TRBV5-1	TRBJ1-1	CASSQSGQMNTEAFF
-	TRBV28	TRBJ2-3	CASSLYSGTDTQYF
few	TRBV29-1	TRBJ1-2	CSVVAGTNYGYTF
-	TRBV15	TRBJ2-7	CATSRDLYEQYF
-	TRBV13	TRBJ2-1	CASSSHRGGSSNNEQFF
-	TRBV5-4	TRBJ2-2	CASSLGTSGMNTGELFF